This TCR beta chain originates from a study of T cells in Graves' hyperthyroidism and ophthalmopathy. Study background: It was at initial diagnosis, before any treatment, that peripheral blood was collected. Study-level findings and limits: In validation, the model predicted ophthalmopathy. These predictions came a median about 6.5 months before onset.

It was uncontrolled infection, other autoimmune disease, pregnancy or lactation that excluded patients. Extraction of PBMCs used 10 ml of fresh peripheral blood. Germline V gene data show CDR1 as MDHEN and CDR2 as SYDVKM. The CDR3 sequence is 14 residues long. The V end was cut by 7 bases, the J end by 3 bases, with 16 bases between. In this sample, this clonotype turned up many times. Its antigen is unidentified. Authors of the study amplified TCR beta CDR3 regions from RNA transcripts. First-round RT-PCR targeting the TCR CDR3 was performed with the HTBI primer set. TCRdb ran MiXCR on the multiplex PCR reads and lists one entry per CDR3 protein. The table shows hundreds of thousands of distinct CDR3 sequences, with about a sixth occurring only once.

This sequence joins TRBV28 and TRBJ2-7, with a possible D match to TRBD2 (6 bases). This clonotype was sampled from a woman between 25 and 40 years old with Graves' hyperthyroidism. The material sequenced was blood. CDR3 region: CASTRGTTHYEQYF. As DNA, the CDR3 is TGTGCCAGCACCCGGGGGACCACCCACTACGAGCAGTACTTC.